These T cell receptor beta chains were read from a single sample in a study of cytomegalovirus exposure and HLA in healthy donors. Generated by immunoSEQ multiplex PCR, the TCRdb table keeps only in-frame clones and is missing some. The sample yields about 240,000 clones, 86% seen once. The sample taken for sequencing was PBMCs. These receptors all stem from a woman aged 25 to 39 in good health and CMV-seropositive. CDR3s include the opening cysteine and the closing phenylalanine or tryptophan. The D gene is left open where the match is weak. Size is stated for part of the rows, as once, few or many counts, or as a class when the clone is expanded.

CDR3 DNA: TGCGCCAGCAGCCAAGAAGGGGATCACACAGATACGCAGTATTTT
CDR3 protein: CASSQEGDHTDTQYF
J gene: TRBJ2-3
D gene: -
clone size: -
V gene: TRBV4-1

CDR3 DNA: TGTGCCAGCAGCGAGCGGGGCGACCTCAATGAGCAGTTCTTC
CDR3 protein: CASSERGDLNEQFF
J gene: TRBJ2-1
D gene: TRBD2
clone size: few
V gene: TRBV9

CDR3 DNA: TGTGCCATCACGACAGGGGGCAGCTATGGCTACACCTTC
CDR3 protein: CAITTGGSYGYTF
J gene: TRBJ1-2
D gene: TRBD1
clone size: -
V gene: TRBV10-3

CDR3 DNA: TGTGCCAGCAGTTACACAGATTCCTACGAGCAGTACTTC
CDR3 protein: CASSYTDSYEQYF
J gene: TRBJ2-7
D gene: -
clone size: once
V gene: TRBV6-6

CDR3 DNA: TGTGCCTGGAGTCTAGATTGGGCTAGCAAAGAGCAGTACTTC
CDR3 protein: CAWSLDWASKEQYF
J gene: TRBJ2-7
D gene: -
clone size: -
V gene: TRBV30

CDR3 DNA: TGTGCCAGCAGCCAGCGAGAGACCCAGTACTTC
CDR3 protein: CASSQRETQYF
J gene: TRBJ2-5
D gene: -
clone size: few
V gene: TRBV14

CDR3 DNA: TGTGCCAGCACTCAGGACAGGGGGGATGAGCAGTTCTTC
CDR3 protein: CASTQDRGDEQFF
J gene: TRBJ2-1
D gene: TRBD1
clone size: -
V gene: TRBV5-6

CDR3 DNA: TGCGCCAGCAGATTGACGTCAGGGGGCAATCAGCCCCAGCATTTT
CDR3 protein: CASRLTSGGNQPQHF
J gene: TRBJ1-5
D gene: -
clone size: -
V gene: TRBV5-1

CDR3 DNA: TGCGCCAGCAGCTCCGGGGGGACTAGCGGATCCTACGAGCAGTACTTC
CDR3 protein: CASSSGGTSGSYEQYF
J gene: TRBJ2-7
D gene: TRBD2
clone size: few
V gene: TRBV5-1

CDR3 DNA: TGTGCCAGCAGTTTATTAGGGCAGGGCGAGCAGTACTTC
CDR3 protein: CASSLLGQGEQYF
J gene: TRBJ2-7
D gene: -
clone size: -
V gene: TRBV28

CDR3 DNA: TGTGCCAGCAGCTTGCTCGGGAGGCCCGGGGAGACCCAGTACTTC
CDR3 protein: CASSLLGRPGETQYF
J gene: TRBJ2-5
D gene: TRBD2
clone size: -
V gene: TRBV5-4

CDR3 DNA: TGTGCCAGTCGAGGGTTAGCAACCTACGAGCAGTACTTC
CDR3 protein: CASRGLATYEQYF
J gene: TRBJ2-7
D gene: -
clone size: few
V gene: TRBV19

CDR3 DNA: TGTGCCAGCGGGGGCGGACAGGGAAATAACTATGGCTACACCTTC
CDR3 protein: CASGGGQGNNYGYTF
J gene: TRBJ1-2
D gene: TRBD1
clone size: once
V gene: TRBV2

CDR3 DNA: TGCAGCGTTGGGACCTGGACTAGCGTTTACTACGAGCAGTACTTC
CDR3 protein: CSVGTWTSVYYEQYF
J gene: TRBJ2-7
D gene: TRBD2
clone size: once
V gene: TRBV29-1

CDR3 DNA: TGTGCCAGCAGCACTGGACAGCTCTATGGCTACACCTTC
CDR3 protein: CASSTGQLYGYTF
J gene: TRBJ1-2
D gene: -
clone size: -
V gene: TRBV28

CDR3 DNA: TGCAGCGCCGCATCGACAGAGAACACTGAAGCTTTCTTT
CDR3 protein: CSAASTENTEAFF
J gene: TRBJ1-1
D gene: -
clone size: -
V gene: TRBV29-1

CDR3 DNA: TGTGCCAGCAGCCTCTTGGGAGGACCTCCTTACGAGCAGTACTTC
CDR3 protein: CASSLLGGPPYEQYF
J gene: TRBJ2-7
D gene: -
clone size: few
V gene: TRBV7-6

CDR3 DNA: TGTGCCAGCAGCTGGGGGGGGACCCAAGAGACCCAGTACTTC
CDR3 protein: CASSWGGTQETQYF
J gene: TRBJ2-5
D gene: TRBD2
clone size: -
V gene: TRBV5-5

CDR3 DNA: TGTGCCAGCAGCTTAACAGCATCACAGGCCTACGAGCAGTACTTC
CDR3 protein: CASSLTASQAYEQYF
J gene: TRBJ2-7
D gene: -
clone size: -
V gene: TRBV5-6

CDR3 DNA: TGTGCCAGTAGTTTGAGGTCAGAGGGGGCGAAGACCCAGTACTTC
CDR3 protein: CASSLRSEGAKTQYF
J gene: TRBJ2-5
D gene: TRBD1
clone size: -
V gene: TRBV19

CDR3 DNA: TGTGCCAGTAGTATAATCGCAGGCGGGGGCACTGAAGCTTTCTTT
CDR3 protein: CASSIIAGGGTEAFF
J gene: TRBJ1-1
D gene: -
clone size: -
V gene: TRBV19

CDR3 DNA: TGTGCCAGCAGCTTAGAGTCAGGGGCCCCGATGAACACTGAAGCTTTCTTT
CDR3 protein: CASSLESGAPMNTEAFF
J gene: TRBJ1-1
D gene: -
clone size: -
V gene: TRBV7-2

CDR3 DNA: TGTGCCAGCAGCGATGGGACAGGGGGATTGGGTTCCTACGAGCAGTACTTC
CDR3 protein: CASSDGTGGLGSYEQYF
J gene: TRBJ2-7
D gene: TRBD1
clone size: -
V gene: TRBV5-8

CDR3 DNA: TGTGCCAGCAGTCAATGGACAGGGAGCAATCAGCCCCAGCATTTT
CDR3 protein: CASSQWTGSNQPQHF
J gene: TRBJ1-5
D gene: TRBD1
clone size: once
V gene: TRBV28

CDR3 DNA: TGCGCCAGCAGCCAGACTGCCTTAGCTGGGGCCAACGTCCTGACTTTC
CDR3 protein: CASSQTALAGANVLTF
J gene: TRBJ2-6
D gene: -
clone size: -
V gene: TRBV5-1

CDR3 DNA: TGTGCCAGCGGACTGGTCTGGGACTCAGCTTCGGGAAACACCATATATTTT
CDR3 protein: CASGLVWDSASGNTIYF
J gene: TRBJ1-3
D gene: -
clone size: -
V gene: TRBV6-4

CDR3 DNA: TGTGCCAGCAGCAAGGGGAATAACCCAGAGACCCAGTACTTC
CDR3 protein: CASSKGNNPETQYF
J gene: TRBJ2-5
D gene: -
clone size: -
V gene: TRBV7-9

CDR3 DNA: TGTGCCAGCAGCCTCACACAGAACACTGAAGCTTTCTTT
CDR3 protein: CASSLTQNTEAFF
J gene: TRBJ1-1
D gene: -
clone size: -
V gene: TRBV7-7

CDR3 DNA: TGTGCCAGCAGCTCTAGCGGGAGGGCCGATACGCAGTATTTT
CDR3 protein: CASSSSGRADTQYF
J gene: TRBJ2-3
D gene: TRBD2
clone size: -
V gene: TRBV7-3